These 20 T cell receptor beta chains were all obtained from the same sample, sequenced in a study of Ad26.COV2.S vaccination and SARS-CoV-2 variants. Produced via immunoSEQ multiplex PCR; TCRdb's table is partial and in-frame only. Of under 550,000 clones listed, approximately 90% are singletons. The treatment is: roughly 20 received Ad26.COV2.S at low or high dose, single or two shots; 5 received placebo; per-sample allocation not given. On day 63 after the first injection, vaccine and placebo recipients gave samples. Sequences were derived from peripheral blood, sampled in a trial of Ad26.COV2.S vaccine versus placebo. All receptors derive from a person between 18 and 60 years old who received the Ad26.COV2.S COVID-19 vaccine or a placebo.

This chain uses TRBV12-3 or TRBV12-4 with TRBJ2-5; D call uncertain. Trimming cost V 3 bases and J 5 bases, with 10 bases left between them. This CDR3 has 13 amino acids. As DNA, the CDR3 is TGTGCCAGCAGTTTCGTAACGGTTGAGACCCAGTACTTC. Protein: CASSFVTVETQYF.

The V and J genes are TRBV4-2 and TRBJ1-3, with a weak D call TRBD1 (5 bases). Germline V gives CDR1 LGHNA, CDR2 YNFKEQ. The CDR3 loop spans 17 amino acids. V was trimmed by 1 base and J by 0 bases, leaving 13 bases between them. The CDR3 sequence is CASSQVPGPLSGNTIYF. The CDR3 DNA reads TGTGCCAGCAGCCAAGTCCCAGGGCCTCTCTCTGGAAACACCATATATTTT.

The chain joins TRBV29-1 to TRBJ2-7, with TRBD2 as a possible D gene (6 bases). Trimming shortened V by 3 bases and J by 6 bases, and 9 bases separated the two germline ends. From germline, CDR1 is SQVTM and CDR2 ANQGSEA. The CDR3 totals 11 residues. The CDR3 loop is CSVDNGGEQYF. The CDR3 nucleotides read TGCAGCGTTGATAACGGGGGCGAGCAGTACTTC.

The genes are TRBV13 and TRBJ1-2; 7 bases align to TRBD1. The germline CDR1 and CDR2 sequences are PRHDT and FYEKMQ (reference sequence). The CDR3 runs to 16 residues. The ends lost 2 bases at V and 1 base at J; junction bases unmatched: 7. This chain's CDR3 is CASSLQPGQINYGYTF. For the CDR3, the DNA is TGTGCCAGCAGCTTACAACCGGGACAGATTAACTATGGCTACACCTTC. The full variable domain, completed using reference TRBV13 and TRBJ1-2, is AAGVIQSPRHLIKEKRETATLKCYPIPRHDTVYWYQQGPGQDPQFLISFYEKMQSDKGSIPDRFSAQQFSDYHSELNMSSLELGDSALYFCASSLQPGQINYGYTFGSGTRLTVV.

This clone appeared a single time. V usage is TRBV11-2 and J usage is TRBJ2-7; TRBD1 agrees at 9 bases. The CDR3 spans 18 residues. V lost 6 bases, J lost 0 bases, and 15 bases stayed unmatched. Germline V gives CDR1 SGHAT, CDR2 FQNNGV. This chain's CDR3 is CASSNIGQGPKNSYEQYF. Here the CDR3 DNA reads TGTGCCAGCAGTAACATAGGACAGGGGCCGAAAAACTCCTACGAGCAGTACTTC.

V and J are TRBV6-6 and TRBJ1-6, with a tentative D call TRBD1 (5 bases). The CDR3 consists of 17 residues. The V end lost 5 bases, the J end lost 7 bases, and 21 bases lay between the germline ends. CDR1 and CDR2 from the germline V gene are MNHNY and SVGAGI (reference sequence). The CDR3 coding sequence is TGTGCCAGCAGTCGCAACCCGGGGACTTCGGGGAATTCACCCCTCCACTTT. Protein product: CASSRNPGTSGNSPLHF.

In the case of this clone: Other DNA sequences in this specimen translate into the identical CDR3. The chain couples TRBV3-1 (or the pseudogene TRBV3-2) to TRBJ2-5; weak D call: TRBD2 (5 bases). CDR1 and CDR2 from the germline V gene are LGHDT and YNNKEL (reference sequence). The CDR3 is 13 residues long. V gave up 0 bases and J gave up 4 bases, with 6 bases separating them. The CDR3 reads CASSQDRGETQYF. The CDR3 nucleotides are TGTGCCAGCAGCCAAGATCGGGGAGAGACCCAGTACTTC.

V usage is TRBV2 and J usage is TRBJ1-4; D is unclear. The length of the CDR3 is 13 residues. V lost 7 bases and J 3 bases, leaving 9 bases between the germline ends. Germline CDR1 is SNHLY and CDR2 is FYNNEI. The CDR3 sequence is CASTWVANEKLFF. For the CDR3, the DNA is TGTGCCAGCACCTGGGTGGCTAATGAAAAACTGTTTTTT.

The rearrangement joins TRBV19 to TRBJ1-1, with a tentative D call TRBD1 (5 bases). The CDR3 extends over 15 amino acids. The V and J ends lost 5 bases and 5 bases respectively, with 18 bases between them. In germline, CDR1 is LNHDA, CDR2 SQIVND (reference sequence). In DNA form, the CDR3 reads TGTGCCAGTAGTCTGCAAGTGGGGGTGATGACTGAAGCTTTCTTT. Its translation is CASSLQVGVMTEAFF.

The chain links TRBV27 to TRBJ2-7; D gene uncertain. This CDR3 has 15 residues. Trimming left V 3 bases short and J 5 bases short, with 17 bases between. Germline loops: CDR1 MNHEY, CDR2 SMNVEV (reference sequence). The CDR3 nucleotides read TGTGCCAGCAGTTTTTCGGTTCCACACCCCCACGAGCAGTACTTC. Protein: CASSFSVPHPHEQYF.

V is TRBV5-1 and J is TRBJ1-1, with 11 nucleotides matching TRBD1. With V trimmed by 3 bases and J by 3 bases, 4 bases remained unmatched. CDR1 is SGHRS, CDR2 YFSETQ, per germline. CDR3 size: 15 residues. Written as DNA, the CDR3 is TGCGCCAGCAGCTCGGGGACAGGGGGTGACACTGAAGCTTTCTTT. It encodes CASSSGTGGDTEAFF.

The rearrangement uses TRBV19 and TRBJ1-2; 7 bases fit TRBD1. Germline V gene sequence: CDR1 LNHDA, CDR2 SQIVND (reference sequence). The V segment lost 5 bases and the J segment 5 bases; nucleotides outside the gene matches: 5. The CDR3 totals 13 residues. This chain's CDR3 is CASSPIQGYGYTF. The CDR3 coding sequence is TGTGCCAGTAGTCCCATACAGGGGTATGGCTACACCTTC.

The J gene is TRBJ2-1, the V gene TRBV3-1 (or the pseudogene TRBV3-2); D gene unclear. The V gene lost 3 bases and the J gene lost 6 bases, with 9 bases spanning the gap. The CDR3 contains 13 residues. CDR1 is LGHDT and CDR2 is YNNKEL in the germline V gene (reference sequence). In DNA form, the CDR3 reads TGTGCCAGCAGCCACGGACGCAGCAATGAGCAGTTCTTC. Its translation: CASSHGRSNEQFF.

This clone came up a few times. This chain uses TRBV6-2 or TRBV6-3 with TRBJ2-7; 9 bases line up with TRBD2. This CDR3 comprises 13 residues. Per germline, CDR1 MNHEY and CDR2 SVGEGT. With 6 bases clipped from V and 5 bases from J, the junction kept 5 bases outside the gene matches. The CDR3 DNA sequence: TGTGCCAGCAGCCCACGGACTAGCGACGAGCAGTACTTC. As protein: CASSPRTSDEQYF.

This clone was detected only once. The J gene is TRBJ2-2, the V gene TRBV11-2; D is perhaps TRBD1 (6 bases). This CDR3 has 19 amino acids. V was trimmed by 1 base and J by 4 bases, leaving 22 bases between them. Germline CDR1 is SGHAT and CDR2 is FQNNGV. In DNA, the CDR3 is TGTGCCAGCAGCTTAGCGGTATGGACCTCCCTGGGGGCCACCGGGGAGCTGTTTTTT. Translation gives CASSLAVWTSLGATGELFF. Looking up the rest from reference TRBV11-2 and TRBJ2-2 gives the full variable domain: EAGVAQSPRYKIIEKRQSVAFWCNPISGHATLYWYQQILGQGPKLLIQFQNNGVVDDSQLPKDRFSAERLKGVDSTLKIQPAKLEDSAVYLCASSLAVWTSLGATGELFFGEGSRLTVL.

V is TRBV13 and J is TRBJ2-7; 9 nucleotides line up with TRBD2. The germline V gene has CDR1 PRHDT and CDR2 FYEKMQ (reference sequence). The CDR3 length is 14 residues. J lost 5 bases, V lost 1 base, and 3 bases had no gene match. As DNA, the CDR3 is TGTGCCAGCAGCTTAGTAGCGGGGGCCGACGAGCAGTACTTC. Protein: CASSLVAGADEQYF.

CDR3 loop: CATSRDRGNSNQPQHF. The CDR3 DNA follows: TGTGCCACCAGCAGAGATCGGGGGAATAGCAATCAGCCCCAGCATTTT. The chain combines TRBV15 with TRBJ1-5; D might be TRBD1 (5 bases). CDR3 size: 16 residues. CDR1 is LNHNV, CDR2 YYDKDF, per germline (reference sequence). V was cut by 0 bases and J by 0 bases, with 9 bases left in between.

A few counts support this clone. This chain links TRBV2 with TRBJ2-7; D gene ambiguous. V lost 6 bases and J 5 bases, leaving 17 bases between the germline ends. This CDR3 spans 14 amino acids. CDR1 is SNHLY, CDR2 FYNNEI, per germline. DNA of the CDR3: TGTGCCAGCAGCATCGGTCTGGGTATCCACGAGCAGTACTTC. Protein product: CASSIGLGIHEQYF.

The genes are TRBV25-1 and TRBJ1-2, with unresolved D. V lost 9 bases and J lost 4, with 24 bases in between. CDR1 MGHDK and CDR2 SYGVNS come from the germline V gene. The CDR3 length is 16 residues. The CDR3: CASRPRGSLFGYGYTF. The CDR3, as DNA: TGTGCCAGTAGACCGCGAGGGTCTTTATTCGGCTATGGCTACACCTTC.

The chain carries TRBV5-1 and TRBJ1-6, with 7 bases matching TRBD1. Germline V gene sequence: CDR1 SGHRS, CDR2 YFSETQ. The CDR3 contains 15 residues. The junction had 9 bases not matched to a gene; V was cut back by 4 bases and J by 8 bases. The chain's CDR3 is CASSPRQGEDSPLHF. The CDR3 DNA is TGCGCCAGCAGCCCAAGACAGGGAGAGGATTCACCCCTCCACTTT. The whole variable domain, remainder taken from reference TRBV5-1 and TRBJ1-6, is KAGVTQTPRYLIKTRGQQVTLSCSPISGHRSVSWYQQTPGQGLQFLFEYFSETQRNKGNFPGRFSGRQFSNSRSEMNVSTLELGDSALYLCASSPRQGEDSPLHFGNGTRLTVT.